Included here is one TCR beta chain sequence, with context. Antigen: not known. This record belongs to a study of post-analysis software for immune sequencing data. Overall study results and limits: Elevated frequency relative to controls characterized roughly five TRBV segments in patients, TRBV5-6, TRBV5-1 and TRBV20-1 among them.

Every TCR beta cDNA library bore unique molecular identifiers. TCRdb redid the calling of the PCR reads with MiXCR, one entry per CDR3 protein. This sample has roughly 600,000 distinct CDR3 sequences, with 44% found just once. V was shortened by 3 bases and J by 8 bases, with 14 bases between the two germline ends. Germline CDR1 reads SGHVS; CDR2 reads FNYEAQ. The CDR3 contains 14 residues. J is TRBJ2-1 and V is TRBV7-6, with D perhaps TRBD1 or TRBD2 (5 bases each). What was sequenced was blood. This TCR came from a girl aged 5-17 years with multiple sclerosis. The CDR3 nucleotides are TGTGCCAGCAGCTTCCAGTCAGGGAGCGATGAGCAGTTCTTC. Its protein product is CASSFQSGSDEQFF.